This TCR beta chain emerged from a study of blood T cell repertoires in COVID-19. Across the study: From T cells, B-cell-depleted T cells, or PBMCs came the material, which was cDNA or gDNA.

Original methodology: Scientists estimated how many nucleated cells there were by amplifying reference gene primers. Repertoires were generated with immunoSEQ multiplex PCR, while TCRdb's copy carries only in-frame clones and drops some. The V and J calls and clone size were taken over from that table, and D and trimming were inferred from the DNA. Of approximately 350,000 clones in the sample, approximately 84% were seen once. Participants were aged 18 to 89 years from roughly 25 US areas. Either two negative PCRs, clearance, or symptom resolution qualified Cohort 3 donors as recovered. The sequence came from a woman in her 30s who had recovered from COVID-19. The source material was PBMCs or T cells enriched from blood (not recorded which).

The CDR3 region has the DNA TGTGCCAGCAGCTTATATCGCTCGGGGGGCTACACCTTC. It yields the protein CASSLYRSGGYTF. The chain couples TRBV11-2 to TRBJ1-2; no reliable D call. This CDR3 comprises 13 residues. Trimming pared 2 bases from V and 8 bases from J, leaving 12 bases between. Germline CDR1 is SGHAT and CDR2 is FQNNGV.